This T cell receptor beta chain emerged from a study of blood T cells in healthy people across ages. Study observations and caveats: With age, beta diversity per million T cells declined roughly linearly, significantly by approximately 40. Relative to aged donors, long-lived donors carried more naive CD4+ cells and displayed higher diversity.

A sample-barcoded 5' primer and a J-beta primer mix were used in a second PCR of about 7 to 12 cycles. Every sample returned 2.5 million or more CDR3-containing paired-end reads. TCRdb processed the 5' RACE reads anew with MiXCR; each CDR3 protein has one entry. The table has 1.5 million to 2 million distinct CDR3 sequences, 28% seen once. Turning to this clonotype: The target antigen is unknown.

There are 15 residues in the CDR3. Trimming removed 5 bases from V and 3 bases from J; junction bases left unmatched: 6. Healthy Caucasian individuals from Russia aged 6 to 90 served as donors. The rearrangement links TRBV12-3 or TRBV12-4 to TRBJ2-1; TRBD1 agrees at 8 bases. This TCR was sampled from a woman in her 30s in good health. The source material was blood. The CDR3 spells CASSETGGDYNEQFF. The CDR3 DNA sequence: TGTGCCAGCAGTGAAACAGGGGGAGACTACAATGAGCAGTTCTTC.